Below, 21 T cell receptor beta chains from the same sample are listed, as sequenced in a study of cytomegalovirus exposure and HLA in healthy donors (dated by TCRdb to about 2017). The receptor library was made with the immunoSEQ multiplex PCR assay. TCRdb took over this immuneACCESS table, retaining in-frame rearrangements with V and J assigned. Such tables are incomplete; in checked studies, under half of the missing clones stem from an unresolved V gene, and the remainder is unexplained. This sample lists tens of thousands of clones; about 96% were detected once. The top ten hold 0.78% of the sample. Sequencing was performed on PBMCs. The receptors shown here come from a man between 18 and 29 years old in good health and CMV-seronegative.

CDR3 sequence (DNA): TGCGCCAGCAGCTTGGCCGGGAGCGGGAGCGGATACGAGCAGTACTTC. As protein: CASSLAGSGSGYEQYF. The chain carries TRBV5-1 and TRBJ2-7; 8 nucleotides align to TRBD2. Germline trimming cut 0 bases from V and 4 bases from J; bases unmatched to any gene: 9. Germline V gene sequence: CDR1 SGHRS, CDR2 YFSETQ. The CDR3 is made up of 16 amino acids.

V and J are TRBV28 and TRBJ2-7; 7 bases align to TRBD1. V gave up 6 bases and J gave up 5 bases; unmatched junction bases: 7. The CDR3 contains 13 residues. Germline V lookup: CDR1 MDHEN, CDR2 SYDVKM. In nucleotides, the CDR3 is TGTGCCAGCAGCTCCCCGGGGACAGACGAGCAGTACTTC. Amino acids: CASSSPGTDEQYF.

The chain uses TRBV28 and TRBJ2-7; 8 bases line up with TRBD1. The germline CDR1 and CDR2 sequences are MDHEN and SYDVKM. The CDR3 length is 12 residues. CDR3 residues: CATGGLSYEQYF. As DNA, the CDR3 is TGTGCTACAGGGGGACTTTCTTACGAGCAGTACTTC.

This clone was seen a single time. This chain uses TRBV25-1 with TRBJ2-7, with TRBD2 matching over 16 bases. With V trimmed by 1 base and J by 3 bases, 6 bases remained unmatched. Germline V CDR1 and CDR2: MGHDK, SYGVNS. The CDR3 is made up of 18 amino acids. In nucleotides, the CDR3 is TGTGCCAGCAGTGAATGGGGACTAGCGGGAGGGCGGGTCTACGAGCAGTACTTC. Protein product: CASSEWGLAGGRVYEQYF.

This chain joins TRBV11-2 and TRBJ2-1; perhaps TRBD2 as D (10 bases). Trimming left V 5 bases short and J 7 bases short, with 27 bases between. Germline V CDR1 and CDR2: SGHAT, FQNNGV. This CDR3 spans 18 amino acids. CDR3 coding DNA: TGTGCCAGCAGCACGGACAGGGGATGGCTAGCGGGAGTGAATGAGCAGTTCTTC. It codes for CASSTDRGWLAGVNEQFF. Filled out from reference TRBV11-2 and TRBJ2-1, the complete variable domain reads EAGVAQSPRYKIIEKRQSVAFWCNPISGHATLYWYQQILGQGPKLLIQFQNNGVVDDSQLPKDRFSAERLKGVDSTLKIQPAKLEDSAVYLCASSTDRGWLAGVNEQFFGPGTRLTVL.

This sequence joins TRBV14 and TRBJ1-4; D is unclear. The CDR3 is made up of 13 amino acids. Germline V gene data show CDR1 as SGHDN and CDR2 as FVKESK. The germline V and J ends were trimmed by 3 bases and 4 bases, with 6 bases remaining between them. CDR3 nucleotides: TGTGCCAGCAGCCAGGGAGTTAATGAAAAACTGTTTTTT. This gives the protein CASSQGVNEKLFF. Together with reference TRBV14 and TRBJ1-4, the CDR3 gives the full variable domain: EAGVTQFPSHSVIEKGQTVTLRCDPISGHDNLYWYRRVMGKEIKFLLHFVKESKQDESGMPNNRFLAERTGGTYSTLKVQPAELEDSGVYFCASSQGVNEKLFFGSGTQLSVL.

This clone was counted between two and nine times. This chain connects TRBV7-2 to TRBJ2-1; TRBD2 agrees at 11 bases. This CDR3 spans 18 amino acids. J gave up 4 bases and V 5 bases, and 13 bases lay outside the gene matches. Germline values: CDR1 SGHTA, CDR2 FQGNSA. CDR3 DNA: TGTGCCAGCAGCACCGGTGTAGCGGGAGGGCGAGGTTACAATGAGCAGTTCTTC. The encoded protein is CASSTGVAGGRGYNEQFF.

J is TRBJ1-2 and V is TRBV6-1, with D unclear. Germline V gene sequence: CDR1 MNHNS, CDR2 SASEGT. This CDR3 is built from 13 residues. Trimming pared 1 base from V and 8 bases from J, leaving 11 bases between. Written as DNA, the CDR3 is TGTGCCAGCAGTGAAGGGGGAGATCGGGGCTACACCTTC. Protein: CASSEGGDRGYTF.

A single count supports this clone. In DNA form, the CDR3 reads TGTGCCAGCAGCTTAACGGGTGTCGGGGAGACCCAGTACTTC. Its translation: CASSLTGVGETQYF. The rearrangement links TRBV7-3 to TRBJ2-5; D ambiguous. Germline loops: CDR1 SGHTA, CDR2 FQGTGA. The CDR3 extends over 14 amino acids. V lost 0 bases, J lost 5 bases, and 10 bases lay in between. Full variable domain (rest looked up from reference TRBV7-3 and TRBJ2-5): GAGVSQTPSNKVTEKGKYVELRCDPISGHTALYWYRQSLGQGPEFLIYFQGTGAADDSGLPNDRFFAVRPEGSVSTLKIQRTERGDSAVYLCASSLTGVGETQYFGPGTRLLVL.

The J gene is TRBJ2-3, the V gene TRBV19; 10 bases line up with TRBD2. Trimming removed 3 bases from V and 0 bases from J; junction bases left unmatched: 6. The CDR3 is 17 amino acids. CDR1 LNHDA and CDR2 SQIVND come from the germline V gene (reference sequence). The CDR3 DNA sequence: TGTGCCAGTAGTATCTACCTAGCGGGAGATAGCACAGATACGCAGTATTTT. Encoded protein: CASSIYLAGDSTDTQYF.

The gene calls are TRBV28 and TRBJ1-5, with D possibly TRBD1 on 6 matching bases. The germline V gene encodes CDR1 MDHEN and CDR2 SYDVKM. The CDR3 is 15 residues long. V was pared by 3 bases and J by 5 bases, with 14 bases between. The DNA of the CDR3 is TGTGCCAGCAGTTTTGGAACAGGGCGGCATCAGCCCCAGCATTTT. Encoded protein: CASSFGTGRHQPQHF.

This clone was observed once. CDR3 protein: CASAGGIYNEQFF. CDR3 nucleotides: TGTGCTAGCGCGGGAGGGATTTACAATGAGCAGTTCTTC. The chain has TRBV7-7 and TRBJ2-1; 9 nucleotides align to TRBD2. The CDR3 extends over 13 amino acids. The germline V gene encodes CDR1 SSHAT and CDR2 FNYEAQ (reference sequence).

This CDR3 is CASSLGAQTREQFF. The CDR3 DNA is TGTGCCAGCAGCTTGGGCGCACAGACACGGGAGCAGTTCTTC. The chain recombines TRBV5-6 with TRBJ2-1; no clear D. Deletions cut 0 bases from V and 10 bases from J, with 14 bases between. This CDR3 comprises 14 residues. Germline V gene sequence: CDR1 SGHDT, CDR2 YYEEEE.

V is TRBV6-4 and J is TRBJ2-7; TRBD1 matches 7 bases. Germline V gene lookup returns CDR1 MRHNA and CDR2 SNTAGT. Trimming removed 1 base from V and 1 base from J; junction bases left unmatched: 13. There are 18 residues in the CDR3. The CDR3 region is CASSDCLRKPGQSYEQYF. CDR3 DNA: TGTGCCAGCAGTGACTGCCTCAGAAAACCGGGACAGTCCTACGAGCAGTACTTC.

This clone appeared a single time. This chain connects TRBV19 to TRBJ2-3; D might be TRBD2 (6 bases). The CDR3 is 17 amino acids. Looked up from germline, CDR1 is LNHDA and CDR2 is SQIVND (reference sequence). The V end lost 6 bases, the J end lost 2 bases, and 21 bases lay between the germline ends. The CDR3 nucleotides read TGTGCCAGTAGACCCTCCCTTGAGGGAGGAAACACAGATACGCAGTATTTT. This encodes CASRPSLEGGNTDTQYF.

The chain is built from TRBV19 and TRBJ2-1; 8 bases align to TRBD2. The germline V gene encodes CDR1 LNHDA and CDR2 SQIVND (reference sequence). The CDR3 totals 13 residues. The J segment lost 9 bases and the V segment lost 4 bases, leaving 5 bases of the junction unmatched. CDR3 coding DNA: TGTGCCAGTAGTAAGGGACTAGAGGTTGAGCAGTTCTTC. It is translated as CASSKGLEVEQFF.

V and J are TRBV2 and TRBJ2-5; D remains unclear. The V end lost 4 bases, the J end lost 1 base, and 19 bases lay between the germline ends. CDR3 length: 17 amino acids. Germline V CDR1 and CDR2: SNHLY, FYNNEI. DNA for the CDR3: TGTGCCAGCAGTGGGGTCGAGACCGCGGCCTCCCAAGAGACCCAGTACTTC. Its protein is CASSGVETAASQETQYF.

V usage is TRBV28 and J usage is TRBJ2-1; TRBD2 is a possible D gene (5 bases). CDR3 length: 13 amino acids. Trimming shortened V by 5 bases and J by 3 bases, and 8 bases separated the two germline ends. CDR1 MDHEN and CDR2 SYDVKM come from the germline V gene. The CDR3 is CASSNGVYNEQFF. In DNA form, the CDR3 reads TGTGCCAGCAGTAACGGGGTCTACAATGAGCAGTTCTTC.

The CDR3: CASSKKEGAISGNTIYF. The CDR3 nucleotides read TGTGCCAGCAGCAAAAAGGAGGGGGCGATTTCTGGAAACACCATATATTTT. The rearrangement uses TRBV7-2 and TRBJ1-3; TRBD1 matches 7 bases. Per the germline V gene, CDR1 is SGHTA and CDR2 is FQGNSA. With 5 bases clipped from V and 1 base from J, the junction kept 11 bases outside the gene matches. The CDR3 length is 17 residues. Variable domain in full (rest from reference TRBV7-2 and TRBJ1-3): GAGVSQSPSNKVTEKGKDVELRCDPISGHTALYWYRQSLGQGLEFLIYFQGNSAPDKSGLPSDRFSAERTGGSVSTLTIQRTQQEDSAVYLCASSKKEGAISGNTIYFGEGSWLTVV.

The chain uses TRBV4-3 and TRBJ2-1; TRBD2 matches at 16 bases. V lost 4 bases and J lost 6; bases outside the gene matches: 9. Looked up from germline, CDR1 is LGHNA and CDR2 is YSLEER. CDR3 size: 18 residues. The CDR3 nucleotides read TGCGCCAGCAGCCTGGGACTAGCGGGAGGGCCTATTTCCAATGAGCAGTTCTTC. This codes for CASSLGLAGGPISNEQFF.

The CDR3: CASSPQRGFETQYF. The CDR3 nucleotides read TGTGCCAGTAGTCCACAAAGGGGGTTCGAGACCCAGTACTTC. The V and J genes are TRBV19 and TRBJ2-5; TRBD1 is a possible D gene (6 bases). This CDR3 is built from 14 residues. V was clipped by 5 bases and J by 5 bases, with 15 bases between them. Germline V gene lookup returns CDR1 LNHDA and CDR2 SQIVND (reference sequence).